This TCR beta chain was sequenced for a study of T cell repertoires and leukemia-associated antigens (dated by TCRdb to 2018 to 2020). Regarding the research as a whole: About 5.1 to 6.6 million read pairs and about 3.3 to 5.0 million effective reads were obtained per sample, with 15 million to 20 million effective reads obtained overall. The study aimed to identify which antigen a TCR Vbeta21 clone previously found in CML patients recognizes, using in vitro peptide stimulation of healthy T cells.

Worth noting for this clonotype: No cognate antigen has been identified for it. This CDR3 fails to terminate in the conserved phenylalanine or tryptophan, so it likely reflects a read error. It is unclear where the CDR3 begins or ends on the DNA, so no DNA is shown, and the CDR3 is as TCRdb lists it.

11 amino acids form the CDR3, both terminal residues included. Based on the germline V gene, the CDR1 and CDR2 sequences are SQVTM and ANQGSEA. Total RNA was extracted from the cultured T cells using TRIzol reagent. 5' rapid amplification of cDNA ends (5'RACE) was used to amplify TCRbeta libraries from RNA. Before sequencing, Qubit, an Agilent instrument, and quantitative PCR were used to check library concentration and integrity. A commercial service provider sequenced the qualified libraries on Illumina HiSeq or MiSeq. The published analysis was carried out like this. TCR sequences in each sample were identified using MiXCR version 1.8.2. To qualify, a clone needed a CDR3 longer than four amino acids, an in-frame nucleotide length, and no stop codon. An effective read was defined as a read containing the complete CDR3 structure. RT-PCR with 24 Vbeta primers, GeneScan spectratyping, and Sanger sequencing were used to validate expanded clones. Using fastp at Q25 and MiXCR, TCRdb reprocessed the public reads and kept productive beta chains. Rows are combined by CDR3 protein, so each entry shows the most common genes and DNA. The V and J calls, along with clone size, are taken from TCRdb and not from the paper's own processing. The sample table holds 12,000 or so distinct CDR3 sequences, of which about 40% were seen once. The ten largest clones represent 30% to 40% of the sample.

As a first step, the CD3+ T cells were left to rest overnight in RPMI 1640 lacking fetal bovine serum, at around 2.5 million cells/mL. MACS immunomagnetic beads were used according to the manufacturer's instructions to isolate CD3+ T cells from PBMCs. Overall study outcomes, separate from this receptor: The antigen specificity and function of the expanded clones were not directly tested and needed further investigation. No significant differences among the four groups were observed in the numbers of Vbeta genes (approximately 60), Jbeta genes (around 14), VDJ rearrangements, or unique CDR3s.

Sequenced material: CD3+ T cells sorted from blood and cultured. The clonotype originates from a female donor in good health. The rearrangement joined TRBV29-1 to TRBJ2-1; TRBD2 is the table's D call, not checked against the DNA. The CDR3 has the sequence CSVEGGSPRTL.